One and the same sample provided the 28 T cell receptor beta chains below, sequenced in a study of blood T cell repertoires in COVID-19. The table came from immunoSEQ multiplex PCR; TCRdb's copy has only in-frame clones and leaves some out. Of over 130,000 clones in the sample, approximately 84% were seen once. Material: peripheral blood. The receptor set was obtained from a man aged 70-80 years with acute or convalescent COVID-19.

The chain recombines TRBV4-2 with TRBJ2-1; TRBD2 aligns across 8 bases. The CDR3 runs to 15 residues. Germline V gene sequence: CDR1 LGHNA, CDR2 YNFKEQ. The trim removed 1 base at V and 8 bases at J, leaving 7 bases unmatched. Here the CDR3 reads CASSQGTGTSYEQFF. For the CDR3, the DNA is TGTGCCAGCAGCCAAGGTACCGGGACTAGTTATGAGCAGTTCTTC.

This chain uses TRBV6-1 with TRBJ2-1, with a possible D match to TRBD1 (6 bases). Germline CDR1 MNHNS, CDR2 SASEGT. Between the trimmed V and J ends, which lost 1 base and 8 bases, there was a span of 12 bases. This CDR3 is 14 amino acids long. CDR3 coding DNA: TGTGCCAGCAGTGAAGACAGGGCCTCACATGAGCAGTTCTTC. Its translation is CASSEDRASHEQFF.

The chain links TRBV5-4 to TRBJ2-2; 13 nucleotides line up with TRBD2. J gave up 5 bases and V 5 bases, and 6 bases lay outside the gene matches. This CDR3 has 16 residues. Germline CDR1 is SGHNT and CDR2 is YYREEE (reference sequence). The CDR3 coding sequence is TGTGCCAGCAGGGGGGGACTAGCGGGAAGGACCGGGGAGCTGTTTTTT. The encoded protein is CASRGGLAGRTGELFF.

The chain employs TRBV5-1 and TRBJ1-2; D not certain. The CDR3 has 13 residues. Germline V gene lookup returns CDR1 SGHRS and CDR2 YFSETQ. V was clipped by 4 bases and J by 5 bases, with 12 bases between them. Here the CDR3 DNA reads TGCGCCAGCAGCCCGAGAGGTGGGTATGGCTACACCTTC. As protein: CASSPRGGYGYTF. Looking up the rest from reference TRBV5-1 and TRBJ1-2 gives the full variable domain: KAGVTQTPRYLIKTRGQQVTLSCSPISGHRSVSWYQQTPGQGLQFLFEYFSETQRNKGNFPGRFSGRQFSNSRSEMNVSTLELGDSALYLCASSPRGGYGYTFGSGTRLTVV.

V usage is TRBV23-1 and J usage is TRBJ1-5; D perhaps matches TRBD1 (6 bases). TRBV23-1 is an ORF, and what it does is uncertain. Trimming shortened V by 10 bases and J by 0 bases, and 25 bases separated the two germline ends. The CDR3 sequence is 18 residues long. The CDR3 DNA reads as TGCGCCACAGGGGCTAGCAAGACTCCTCACTATAGCAATCAGCCCCAGCATTTT. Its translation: CATGASKTPHYSNQPQHF.

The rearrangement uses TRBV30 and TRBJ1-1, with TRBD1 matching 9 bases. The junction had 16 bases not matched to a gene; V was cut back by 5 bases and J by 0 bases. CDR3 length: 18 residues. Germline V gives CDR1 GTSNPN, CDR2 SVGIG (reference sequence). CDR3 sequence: CAWASSGQGKRMNTEAFF. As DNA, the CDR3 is TGTGCCTGGGCCTCCTCGGGACAGGGAAAACGGATGAACACTGAAGCTTTCTTT.

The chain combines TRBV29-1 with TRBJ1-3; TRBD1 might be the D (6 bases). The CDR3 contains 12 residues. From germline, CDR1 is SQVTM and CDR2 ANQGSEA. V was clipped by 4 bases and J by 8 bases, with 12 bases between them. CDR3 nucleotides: TGCAGCGTTGGGGACAACGGAGACACCATATATTTT. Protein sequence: CSVGDNGDTIYF.

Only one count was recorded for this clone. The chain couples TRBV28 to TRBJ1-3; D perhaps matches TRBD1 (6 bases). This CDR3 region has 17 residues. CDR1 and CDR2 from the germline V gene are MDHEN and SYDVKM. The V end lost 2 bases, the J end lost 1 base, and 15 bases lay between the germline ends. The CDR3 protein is CASSLPLQGRSGNTIYF. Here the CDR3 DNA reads TGTGCCAGCAGTTTACCCCTACAGGGACGGTCTGGAAACACCATATATTTT.

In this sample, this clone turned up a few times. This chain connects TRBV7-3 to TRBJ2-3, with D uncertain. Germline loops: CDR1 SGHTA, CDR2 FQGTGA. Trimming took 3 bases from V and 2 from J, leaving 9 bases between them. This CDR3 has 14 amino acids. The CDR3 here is CASSLGLDTDTQYF. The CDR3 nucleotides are TGTGCCAGCAGCTTGGGTCTAGACACAGATACGCAGTATTTT.

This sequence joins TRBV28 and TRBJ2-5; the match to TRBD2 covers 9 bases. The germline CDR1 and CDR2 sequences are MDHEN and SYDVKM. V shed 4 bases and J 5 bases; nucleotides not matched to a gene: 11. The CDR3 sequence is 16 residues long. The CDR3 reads CASSSTGLAVRETQYF. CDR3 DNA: TGTGCCAGCAGTTCAACGGGACTAGCAGTTCGGGAGACCCAGTACTTC.

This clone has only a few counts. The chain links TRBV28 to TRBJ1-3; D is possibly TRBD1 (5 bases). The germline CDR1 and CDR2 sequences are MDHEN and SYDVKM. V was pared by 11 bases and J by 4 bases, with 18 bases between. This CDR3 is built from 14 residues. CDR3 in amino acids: CAARGGLRGNTIYF. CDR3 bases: TGTGCCGCCCGGGGGGGTCTGAGGGGAAACACCATATATTTT. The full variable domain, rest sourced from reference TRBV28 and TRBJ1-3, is DVKVTQSSRYLVKRTGEKVFLECVQDMDHENMFWYRQDPGLGLRLIYFSYDVKMKEKGDIPEGYSVSREKKERFSLILESASTNQTSMYLCAARGGLRGNTIYFGEGSWLTVV.

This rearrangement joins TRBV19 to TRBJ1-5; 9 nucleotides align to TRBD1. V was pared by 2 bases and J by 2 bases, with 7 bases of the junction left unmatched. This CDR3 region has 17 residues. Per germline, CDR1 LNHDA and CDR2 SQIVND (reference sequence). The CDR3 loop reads CASSIRTGDAGNQPQHF. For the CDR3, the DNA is TGTGCCAGTAGTATAAGGACAGGGGATGCGGGCAATCAGCCCCAGCATTTT.

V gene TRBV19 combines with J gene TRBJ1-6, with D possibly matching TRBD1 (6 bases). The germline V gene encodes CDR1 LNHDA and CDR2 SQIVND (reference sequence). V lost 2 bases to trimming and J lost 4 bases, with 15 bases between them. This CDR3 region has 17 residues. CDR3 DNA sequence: TGTGCCAGTAGTATATCTGGACAGAAGAGGTATAATTCACCCCTCCACTTT. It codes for CASSISGQKRYNSPLHF.

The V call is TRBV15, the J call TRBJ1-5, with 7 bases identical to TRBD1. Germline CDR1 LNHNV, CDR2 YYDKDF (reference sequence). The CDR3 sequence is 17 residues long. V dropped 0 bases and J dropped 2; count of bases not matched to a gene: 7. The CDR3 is CATSRDLQGGGNQPQHF. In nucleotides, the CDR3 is TGTGCCACCAGCAGAGATCTCCAGGGGGGCGGCAATCAGCCCCAGCATTTT.

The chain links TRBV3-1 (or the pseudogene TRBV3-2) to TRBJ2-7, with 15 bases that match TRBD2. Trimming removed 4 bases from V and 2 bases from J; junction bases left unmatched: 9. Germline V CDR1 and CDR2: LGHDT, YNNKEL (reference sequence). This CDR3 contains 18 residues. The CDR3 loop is CASSRTGLAGGSPYEQYF. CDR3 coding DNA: TGTGCCAGCAGCCGGACCGGACTAGCGGGAGGGTCTCCCTACGAGCAGTACTTC.

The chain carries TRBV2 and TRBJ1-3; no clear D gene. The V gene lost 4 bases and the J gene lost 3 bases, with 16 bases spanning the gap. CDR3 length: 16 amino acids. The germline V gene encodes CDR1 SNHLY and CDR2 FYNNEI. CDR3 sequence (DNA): TGTGCCAGCAGTGTCCGCTCGGGATTGAGTGGAAACACCATATATTTT. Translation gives CASSVRSGLSGNTIYF.

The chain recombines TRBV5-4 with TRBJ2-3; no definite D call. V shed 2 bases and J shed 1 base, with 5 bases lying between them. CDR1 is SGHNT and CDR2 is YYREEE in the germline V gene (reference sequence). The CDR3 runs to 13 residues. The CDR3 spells CASSLSGTDTQYF. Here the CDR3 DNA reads TGTGCCAGCAGCTTATCTGGCACAGATACGCAGTATTTT.

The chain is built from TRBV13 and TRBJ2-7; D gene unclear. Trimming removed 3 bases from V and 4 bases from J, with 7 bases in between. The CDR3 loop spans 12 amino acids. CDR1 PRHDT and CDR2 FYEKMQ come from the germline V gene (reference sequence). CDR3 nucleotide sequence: TGTGCCAGCAGCTTCAAACAGTACGAGCAGTACTTC. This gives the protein CASSFKQYEQYF.

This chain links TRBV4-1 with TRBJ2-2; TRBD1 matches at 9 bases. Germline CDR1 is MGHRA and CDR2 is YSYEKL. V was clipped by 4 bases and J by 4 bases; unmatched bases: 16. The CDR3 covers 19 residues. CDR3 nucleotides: TGCGCCAGCAGCCGAGAAGATGGTCTGACAGGGGGGGTCACCGGGGAGCTGTTTTTT. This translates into CASSREDGLTGGVTGELFF.

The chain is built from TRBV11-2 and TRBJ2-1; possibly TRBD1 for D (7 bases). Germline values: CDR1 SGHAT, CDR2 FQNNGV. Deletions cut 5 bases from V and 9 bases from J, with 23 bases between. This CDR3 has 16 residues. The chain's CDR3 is CASSPPRGAAFGEQFF. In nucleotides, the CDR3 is TGTGCCAGCAGCCCCCCCAGGGGGGCGGCTTTTGGTGAGCAGTTCTTC.

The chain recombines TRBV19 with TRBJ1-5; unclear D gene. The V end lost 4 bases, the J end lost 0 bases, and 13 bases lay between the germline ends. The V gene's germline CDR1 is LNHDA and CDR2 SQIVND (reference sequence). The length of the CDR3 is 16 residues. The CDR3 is CASSNPGANSNQPQHF. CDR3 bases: TGTGCCAGTAGTAATCCGGGAGCGAATAGCAATCAGCCCCAGCATTTT.

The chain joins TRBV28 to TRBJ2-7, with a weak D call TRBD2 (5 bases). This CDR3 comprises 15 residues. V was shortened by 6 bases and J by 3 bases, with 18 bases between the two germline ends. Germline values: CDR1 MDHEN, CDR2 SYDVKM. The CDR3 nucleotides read TGTGCCAGCAGGGGCTCGGGTAAGGGAGACTACGAGCAGTACTTC. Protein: CASRGSGKGDYEQYF.

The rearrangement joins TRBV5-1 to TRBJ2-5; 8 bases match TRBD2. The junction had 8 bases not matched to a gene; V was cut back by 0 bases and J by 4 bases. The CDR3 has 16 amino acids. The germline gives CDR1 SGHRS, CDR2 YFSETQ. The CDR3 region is CASSLGVGGAGETQYF. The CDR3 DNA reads TGCGCCAGCAGCTTGGGGGTCGGGGGGGCCGGAGAGACCCAGTACTTC.

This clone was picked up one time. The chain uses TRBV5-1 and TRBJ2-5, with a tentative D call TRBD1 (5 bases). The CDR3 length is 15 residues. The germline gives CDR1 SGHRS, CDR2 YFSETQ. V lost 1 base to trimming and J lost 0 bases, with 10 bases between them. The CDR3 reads CASSLMAGHQETQYF. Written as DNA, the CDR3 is TGCGCCAGCAGCTTGATGGCAGGGCACCAAGAGACCCAGTACTTC. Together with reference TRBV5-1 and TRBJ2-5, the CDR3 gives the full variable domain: KAGVTQTPRYLIKTRGQQVTLSCSPISGHRSVSWYQQTPGQGLQFLFEYFSETQRNKGNFPGRFSGRQFSNSRSEMNVSTLELGDSALYLCASSLMAGHQETQYFGPGTRLLVL.

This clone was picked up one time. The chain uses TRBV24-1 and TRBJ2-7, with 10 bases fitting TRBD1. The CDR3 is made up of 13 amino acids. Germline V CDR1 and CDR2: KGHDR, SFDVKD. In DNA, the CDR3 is TGTGCTACCGGGGGGACAGGGGTCGACGAGCAGTACTTC. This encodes CATGGTGVDEQYF.

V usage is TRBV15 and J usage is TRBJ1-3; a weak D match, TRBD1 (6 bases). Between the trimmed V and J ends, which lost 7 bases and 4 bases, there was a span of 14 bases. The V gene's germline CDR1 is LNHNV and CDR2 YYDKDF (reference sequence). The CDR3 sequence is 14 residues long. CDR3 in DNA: TGTGCCACCACCTGGGGAGACAGGGGAAACACCATATATTTT. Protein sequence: CATTWGDRGNTIYF.

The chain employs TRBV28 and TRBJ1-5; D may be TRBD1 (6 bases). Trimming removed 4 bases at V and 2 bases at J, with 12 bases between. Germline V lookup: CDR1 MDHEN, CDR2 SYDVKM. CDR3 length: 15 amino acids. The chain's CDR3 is CASSSDSGGNQPQHF. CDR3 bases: TGTGCCAGCAGTTCGGACAGCGGGGGCAATCAGCCCCAGCATTTT.

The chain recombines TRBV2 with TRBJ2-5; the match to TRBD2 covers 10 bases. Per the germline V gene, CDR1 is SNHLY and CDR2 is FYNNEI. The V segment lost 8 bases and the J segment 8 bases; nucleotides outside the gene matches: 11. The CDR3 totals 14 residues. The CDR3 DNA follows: TGTGCCAGCCGCCCTAGCGGGGGAGTAGAAACCCAGTACTTC. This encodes CASRPSGGVETQYF. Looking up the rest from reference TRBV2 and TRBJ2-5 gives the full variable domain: EPEVTQTPSHQVTQMGQEVILRCVPISNHLYFYWYRQILGQKVEFLVSFYNNEISEKSEIFDDQFSVERPDGSNFTLKIRSTKLEDSAMYFCASRPSGGVETQYFGPGTRLLVL.